Shown below are 5 T cell receptor beta chains from a single sample sequenced in a study of CD8 T cells in Susac syndrome. About 0.45 to 1 ug RNA was reverse transcribed with random hexamers. MiXCR, run by TCRdb on the immunoSEQ multiplex PCR reads, gives a single entry per CDR3 protein. The sample lists 75,000 to 80,000 distinct CDR3 sequences, roughly 94% occurring once. The specimen was CD8+ T cells from PBMCs. The receptor source for this set is a human donor with Susac syndrome.

The J gene is TRBJ2-7, the V gene TRBV4-1; D possibly corresponds to TRBD1 (6 bases). Germline CDR1 MGHRA, CDR2 YSYEKL. The CDR3 consists of 12 residues. V lost 0 bases and J lost 7, with 7 bases in between. This CDR3 is CASSQDGQEQYF. CDR3 DNA: TGCGCCAGCAGCCAAGATGGACAGGAGCAGTACTTC.

This clonotype is a singleton in its sample. The chain uses TRBV28 and TRBJ1-5; 7 bases line up with TRBD1. In germline, CDR1 is MDHEN, CDR2 SYDVKM. CDR3 length: 15 amino acids. Trimming took 5 bases from V and 3 from J; bases not matched to a gene: 7. CDR3 amino acids: CASSGGGSVNQPQHF. In DNA, the CDR3 is TGTGCCAGCAGTGGAGGGGGCTCGGTCAATCAGCCCCAGCATTTT.

This clonotype was counted a single time. The V and J genes are TRBV21-1 and TRBJ2-1. TRBV21-1 is listed as a pseudogene. The CDR3 is 13 residues long. The CDR3 DNA sequence: TGTGCCAGCAGCTCCTATGACACATACCTGCAGTTCTTC. Translating it yields CASSSYDTYLQFF.

The V call is TRBV7-9, the J call TRBJ2-7; D remains ambiguous. The CDR3 consists of 12 residues. V lost 6 bases and J 3 bases, leaving 9 bases between the germline ends. Looked up from germline, CDR1 is SEHNR and CDR2 is FQNEAQ (reference sequence). The CDR3 DNA reads as TGTGCCAGCAGAAGTAATAACTACGAGCAGTACTTC. This gives the protein CASRSNNYEQYF.

The chain joins TRBV12-3 or TRBV12-4 to TRBJ1-1, with D possibly being TRBD1 (6 bases). The CDR3 is 18 residues long. The V end lost 6 bases, the J end lost 5 bases, and 28 bases lay between the germline ends. The CDR3 DNA reads as TGTGCCAGCAGAAGCCCCTCTACCTTAGATGGGCAGGGGACTGAAGCTTTCTTT. This translates into CASRSPSTLDGQGTEAFF.